The 32 T cell receptor beta chains presented below share a single source sample, sequenced in a study of T-cell memory formation after mild COVID-19. A single record per CDR3 protein comes from TCRdb applying MiXCR to the 5' RACE reads. The sample has tens of thousands of distinct CDR3 sequences, 9.5% to 15% seen once; the top ten hold more than 20%. Material: PBMCs or a T cell subset sorted from them (not recorded which). The receptors stem from a man aged 18 to 29 who had mild COVID-19 (a few samples of this study predate the infection). Cell type and time point are not known.

CDR3 in amino acids: CASSLAGGVMNTEAFF. In nucleotides, the CDR3 is TGTGCCAGCAGCCTAGCCGGGGGAGTGATGAACACTGAAGCTTTCTTT. The V gene is TRBV7-3, the J gene TRBJ1-1; the D gene is possibly TRBD1 (5 bases). Per the germline V gene, CDR1 is SGHTA and CDR2 is FQGTGA. CDR3 size: 16 residues. V was pared by 5 bases and J by 0 bases, with 16 bases between.

This clonotype was found many times. The CDR3 protein is CASRTSGGVNTGELFF. The CDR3 nucleotides are TGCGCCAGCAGGACTAGCGGGGGTGTGAACACCGGGGAGCTGTTTTTT. The chain links TRBV5-1 to TRBJ2-2; 12 bases fit TRBD2. J gave up 1 base and V 5 bases, and 3 bases lay outside the gene matches. Germline values: CDR1 SGHRS, CDR2 YFSETQ. The CDR3 spans 16 residues.

The genes are TRBV27 and TRBJ1-1; perhaps TRBD1 as D (5 bases). The CDR3 runs to 13 residues. V was pared by 3 bases and J by 6 bases, with 11 bases between. Germline V gives CDR1 MNHEY, CDR2 SMNVEV (reference sequence). CDR3 bases: TGTGCCAGCAGTTTCCAGGGCCTCGCTGAAGCTTTCTTT. Protein: CASSFQGLAEAFF.

This clonotype has only a few counts. V is TRBV9 and J is TRBJ2-3; D perhaps matches TRBD1 (6 bases). The CDR3 has 15 residues. V shed 2 bases and J shed 4 bases, with 14 bases lying between them. Germline CDR1 SGDLS, CDR2 YYNGEE. The CDR3, as DNA: TGTGCCAGCAGCGTGGGGGCTTCTCAGGCAGATACGCAGTATTTT. It yields the protein CASSVGASQADTQYF.

This clonotype was seen a few times. The chain carries TRBV6-5 and TRBJ1-3; the D gene is possibly TRBD1 (6 bases). The CDR3 covers 16 residues. The V end was cut by 5 bases, the J end by 0 bases, with 14 bases between. Germline CDR1 is MNHEY and CDR2 is SVGAGI. The CDR3 nucleotides are TGTGCCAGCAGTCCAGGGGCGGGGAGCTCTGGAAACACCATATATTTT. Protein product: CASSPGAGSSGNTIYF.

Only a few counts were recorded for this clonotype. The rearrangement links TRBV4-2 to TRBJ2-1, with 8 bases aligning to TRBD1. From germline, CDR1 is LGHNA and CDR2 YNFKEQ. With 1 base clipped from V and 6 bases from J, the junction kept 11 bases outside the gene matches. The CDR3 is 17 residues long. The CDR3 bases are TGTGCCAGCAGCCAAGGGTCCGACAGGGGCATGACCAATGAGCAGTTCTTC. It encodes CASSQGSDRGMTNEQFF.

This clonotype came up many times. This chain connects TRBV4-3 to TRBJ2-1; 7 nucleotides match TRBD2. Germline CDR1 reads LGHNA; CDR2 reads YSLEER. V lost 2 bases, J lost 7 bases, and 5 bases stayed unmatched. This CDR3 spans 14 amino acids. The CDR3 bases are TGCGCCAGCAGCCAACTTAACGGGGGGAATGAGCAGTTCTTC. This translates into CASSQLNGGNEQFF.

This clonotype was detected ten times or more. V and J are TRBV7-2 and TRBJ2-3; 11 bases map to TRBD2. The CDR3 totals 16 residues. The V gene's germline CDR1 is SGHTA and CDR2 FQGNSA. Trimming cost V 5 bases and J 0 bases; bases outside gene matches: 4. In DNA, the CDR3 is TGTGCCAGCAGCAGAACTAGCGGGGGTAGCACAGATACGCAGTATTTT. Amino acids: CASSRTSGGSTDTQYF.

This chain links TRBV10-3 with TRBJ2-1; 8 bases map to TRBD1. Trimming took 10 bases from V and 8 from J; bases not matched to a gene: 7. Germline loops: CDR1 ENHRY, CDR2 SYGVKD. The CDR3 loop spans 12 amino acids. The CDR3 protein is CATGTGADEQFF. CDR3 coding DNA: TGTGCCACAGGGACAGGTGCGGATGAGCAGTTCTTC.

There are a few counts of this clonotype. The gene calls are TRBV10-3 and TRBJ2-7; D is possibly TRBD2 (6 bases). The CDR3 has 12 residues. V dropped 7 bases and J dropped 0 bases, with 7 bases sitting between them. The germline V gene encodes CDR1 ENHRY and CDR2 SYGVKD. The DNA of the CDR3 is TGTGCCATCATGCGGGGCTCCTACGAGCAGTACGTC. Translation gives CAIMRGSYEQYV.

This clonotype turned up a few times. The chain is built from TRBV28 and TRBJ2-7; no definite D call. The CDR3 is 13 amino acids. Germline assignment: CDR1 MDHEN and CDR2 SYDVKM. Trimming removed 3 bases from V and 6 bases from J, with 12 bases in between. CDR3 nucleotides: TGTGCCAGCAGTTTGGTCCAAGGCCCCGAGCAGTACGTC. This sequence encodes CASSLVQGPEQYV.

The J gene is TRBJ1-4, the V gene TRBV20-1, with a tentative D call TRBD1 (5 bases). This CDR3 spans 15 amino acids. The V and J ends lost 0 bases and 8 bases respectively, with 16 bases between them. CDR1 and CDR2 from the germline V gene are DFQATT and SNEGSKA (reference sequence). The CDR3 loop is CSARDQAGVGEKLFF. The CDR3 coding sequence is TGCAGTGCTAGAGATCAGGCGGGGGTTGGCGAAAAACTGTTTTTT.

In its sample, this clonotype was seen a few times. The rearrangement links TRBV7-9 to TRBJ1-5; TRBD1 is a possible D gene (6 bases). The germline V gene has CDR1 SEHNR and CDR2 FQNEAQ (reference sequence). V was clipped by 5 bases and J by 3 bases, with 14 bases between them. The CDR3 extends over 15 amino acids. CDR3 region: CASSPPGDNNQPQHF. Written as DNA, the CDR3 is TGTGCCAGCAGCCCTCCTGGGGACAACAATCAGCCCCAGCATTTT.

This clonotype was detected only a few times. The chain joins TRBV27 to TRBJ2-5, with TRBD2 identical over 8 bases. The CDR3 is 14 residues long. V shed 5 bases and J 5 bases; nucleotides not matched to a gene: 7. CDR1 is MNHEY, CDR2 SMNVEV, per germline (reference sequence). In DNA form, the CDR3 reads TGTGCCAGCAGTCATCGGGTAGCGGGGGAGACCCAGTACTTC. The encoded protein is CASSHRVAGETQYF.

The chain couples TRBV5-1 to TRBJ1-1; tentative D call: TRBD1 (5 bases). Per germline, CDR1 SGHRS and CDR2 YFSETQ. V was shortened by 3 bases and J by 5 bases, with 11 bases between the two germline ends. This CDR3 is 13 amino acids long. The CDR3, as DNA: TGCGCCAGCAGCTGGGGCTGGGGGACTGAAGCTTTCTTT. Its protein product is CASSWGWGTEAFF.

This clonotype turned up a few times. Written as DNA, the CDR3 is TGTGCCAGCAGTGAGGTATTCGGATCTTCACCCCTCCACTTT. Its translation is CASSEVFGSSPLHF. The chain joins TRBV25-1 to TRBJ1-6; D is ambiguous. Germline CDR1 MGHDK, CDR2 SYGVNS. The CDR3 loop spans 14 amino acids. Trimming removed 3 bases from V and 9 bases from J, with 12 bases in between.

The rearrangement uses TRBV7-9 and TRBJ2-2; weak D call: TRBD2 (6 bases). The length of the CDR3 is 17 residues. V lost 3 bases, J lost 5 bases, and 19 bases lay in between. Germline values: CDR1 SEHNR, CDR2 FQNEAQ (reference sequence). The CDR3 loop reads CASSFLSGIGGTGELFF. The CDR3 DNA is TGTGCCAGCAGCTTTCTTTCCGGCATCGGGGGAACCGGGGAGCTGTTTTTT.

This clonotype turned up a few times. The V call is TRBV6-5, the J call TRBJ1-2, with D possibly TRBD1 on 5 matching bases. Trimming shortened V by 3 bases and J by 9 bases, and 11 bases separated the two germline ends. The CDR3 loop spans 12 amino acids. CDR1 is MNHEY, CDR2 SVGAGI, per germline. The CDR3 DNA sequence: TGTGCCAGCAGTTATTGGCAGGGAAGCTACACCTTC. Translation: CASSYWQGSYTF.

Comments on this clonotype: It may be a read error: a sequence one base away is much more abundant. The gene calls are TRBV6-2 or TRBV6-3 and TRBJ2-3, with D perhaps TRBD2 (6 bases). Between the trimmed V and J ends, which lost 7 bases and 1 base, there was a span of 15 bases. This CDR3 contains 15 residues. From germline, CDR1 is MNHEY and CDR2 SVGEGT. CDR3 sequence (DNA): TGTGCCAGCAAAAGGATGGCTAGCGGCACAGATACGCAGTATTTT. Residues: CASKRMASGTDTQYF.

This clonotype showed up just once. The J gene is TRBJ2-3, the V gene TRBV18; D gene unclear. The V gene's germline CDR1 is KGHSH and CDR2 LQKENI. The CDR3 is 13 amino acids. V was pared by 6 bases and J by 0 bases, with 7 bases between. The CDR3 loop reads CASSPTSTDTQYF. CDR3 DNA: TGTGCCAGCTCCCCGACCAGCACAGATACGCAGTATTTT.

A few counts support this clonotype. CDR3 nucleotides: TGTGCCAGTGCTCAGCAGGGAGTGGATGGCTACACCTTC. As protein: CASAQQGVDGYTF. The J gene is TRBJ1-2, the V gene TRBV19; weak D call: TRBD1 (5 bases). The CDR3 extends over 13 amino acids. CDR1 and CDR2 from the germline V gene are LNHDA and SQIVND (reference sequence). With 8 bases removed from V and 6 bases from J, the gap between germline ends came to 16 bases.

The chain joins TRBV12-3 or TRBV12-4 to TRBJ1-4, with TRBD1 identical over 11 bases. The CDR3 loop spans 13 amino acids. Trimming at V came to 6 bases and at J to 10 bases, leaving 4 bases not matched to a gene. This chain's CDR3 is CASRMGQGGKLFF. The CDR3 DNA sequence: TGTGCCAGCAGGATGGGACAGGGGGGAAAACTGTTTTTT.

This chain uses TRBV7-6 with TRBJ2-1, with D tentatively TRBD1 or TRBD2 (6 bases each). From germline, CDR1 is SGHVS and CDR2 FNYEAQ. Trimming took off 1 base at V and 7 bases at J, with 14 bases between the two ends. This CDR3 contains 15 residues. The CDR3 DNA reads TGTGCCAGCAGCTTAGAGGGGGGCAGGGAAAATGAGCAGTTCTTC. It specifies CASSLEGGRENEQFF.

The rearrangement uses TRBV6-6 and TRBJ1-6; tentatively, D is TRBD1 (5 bases). Germline CDR1 MNHNY, CDR2 SVGAGI (reference sequence). This CDR3 contains 17 residues. Trimming took 3 bases from V and 5 from J, leaving 17 bases between them. The CDR3: CASSYLRVSGNNSPLHF. Here the CDR3 DNA reads TGTGCCAGCAGTTATTTGAGGGTGTCAGGGAATAATTCACCCCTCCACTTT.

This clonotype has just a few counts. The chain joins TRBV11-3 to TRBJ2-1; 7 bases match TRBD1. Trimming took 1 base from V and 5 from J; bases not matched to a gene: 5. CDR1 and CDR2 (germline): SGHNT, YENEEA. CDR3 size: 15 residues. The CDR3 DNA sequence: TGTGCCAGCAGCTTAGGGGGGACAGCAAACAATGAGCAGTTCTTC. The encoded protein is CASSLGGTANNEQFF.

The rearrangement joins TRBV25-1 to TRBJ2-3; maybe TRBD1 (6 bases). This CDR3 contains 15 residues. The V end was cut by 5 bases, the J end by 5 bases, with 17 bases between. CDR1 and CDR2 (germline): MGHDK, SYGVNS. CDR3 sequence: CASSLSWGQGDTQYF. The DNA for the CDR3 is TGTGCCAGCAGTTTGTCCTGGGGGCAGGGAGATACGCAGTATTTT.

The V call is TRBV11-2, the J call TRBJ2-7, with 7 bases aligning to TRBD2. The CDR3 runs to 15 residues. V lost 5 bases to trimming and J lost 5 bases; unmatched junction nucleotides: 12. Germline assignment: CDR1 SGHAT and CDR2 FQNNGV. The CDR3 reads CASSPAGWGRDEQYF. DNA of the CDR3: TGTGCCAGCAGCCCGGCGGGGTGGGGGAGGGACGAGCAGTACTTC.

The V and J genes are TRBV27 and TRBJ2-2; D tentatively fits TRBD1 or TRBD2 (6 bases each). The germline CDR1 and CDR2 sequences are MNHEY and SMNVEV (reference sequence). V lost 4 bases to trimming and J lost 0 bases, with 12 bases between them. The CDR3 sequence is 16 residues long. Here the CDR3 DNA reads TGTGCCAGCAGTTCAAGAGGGGGGACGAACACCGGGGAGCTGTTTTTT. This codes for CASSSRGGTNTGELFF.

This clonotype was detected a few times. This rearrangement joins TRBV7-2 to TRBJ2-1; D perhaps matches TRBD1 (6 bases). The J call may be wrong; the DNA end is better matched by TRBJ2-7. The CDR3 is made up of 14 amino acids. CDR1 is SGHTA, CDR2 FQGNSA, per germline. The CDR3 DNA is TGTGCCAGCAGCTTTAGCCAGGGGTACAATGAGCAGTACTTC. Residues: CASSFSQGYNEQYF.

V usage is TRBV19 and J usage is TRBJ1-1; D call uncertain. V was shortened by 3 bases and J by 7 bases, with 15 bases between the two germline ends. Germline-derived CDR1 and CDR2 are LNHDA and SQIVND (reference sequence). The CDR3 has 14 residues. DNA of the CDR3: TGTGCCAGTAGTATGCGGGGAAGACCGTTTGAAGCTTTCTTT. Amino acids: CASSMRGRPFEAFF.

V and J are TRBV20-1 and TRBJ1-5, with 9 bases aligning to TRBD1. The CDR3 consists of 16 residues. V lost 6 bases to trimming and J lost 5 bases; unmatched junction nucleotides: 14. Germline values: CDR1 DFQATT, CDR2 SNEGSKA (reference sequence). The CDR3 DNA is TGCAGTGCAAACCGGGACAGGGTAGGAGTAGATCAGCCCCAGCATTTT. This translates into CSANRDRVGVDQPQHF.

This clonotype was counted ten times or more. The gene calls are TRBV7-9 and TRBJ2-3; 7 bases fit TRBD1. The CDR3 spans 14 residues. Germline V gives CDR1 SEHNR, CDR2 FQNEAQ (reference sequence). V dropped 6 bases and J dropped 4; count of bases not matched to a gene: 7. The CDR3 bases are TGTGCCAGCAGAGATACCACAGGGGCAGATACGCAGTATTTT. It yields the protein CASRDTTGADTQYF. The variable domain in full, completed from reference TRBV7-9 and TRBJ2-3, reads DTGVSQNPRHKITKRGQNVTFRCDPISEHNRLYWYRQTLGQGPEFLTYFQNEAQLEKSRLLSDRFSAERPKGSFSTLEIQRTEQGDSAMYLCASRDTTGADTQYFGPGTRLTVL.